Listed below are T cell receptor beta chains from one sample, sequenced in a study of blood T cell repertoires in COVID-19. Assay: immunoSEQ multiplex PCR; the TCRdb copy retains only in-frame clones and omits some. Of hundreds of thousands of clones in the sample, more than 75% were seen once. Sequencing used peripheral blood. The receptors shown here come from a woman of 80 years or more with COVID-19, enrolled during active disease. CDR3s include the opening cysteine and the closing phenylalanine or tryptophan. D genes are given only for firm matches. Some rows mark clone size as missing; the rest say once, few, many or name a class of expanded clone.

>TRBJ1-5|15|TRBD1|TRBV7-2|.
TGTGCCAGCAGCTCCATAACAGGGGAGAGTCAGCCCCAGCATTTT
CASSSITGESQPQHF
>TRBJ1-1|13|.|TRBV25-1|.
TGTGCCAGCAGTGGTTGGCTGAACACTGAAGCTTTCTTT
CASSGWLNTEAFF
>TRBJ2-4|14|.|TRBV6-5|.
TGTGCCAGCAGTCGGGGGTACGCCCAAAACATTCAGTACTTC
CASSRGYAQNIQYF
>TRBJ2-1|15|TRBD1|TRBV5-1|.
TGCGCCAGCAGCGGAACCGGGACAGGCGACAATGAGCAGTTCTTC
CASSGTGTGDNEQFF
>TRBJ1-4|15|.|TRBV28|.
TGTGCCAGCAGTCCCGCCGCAGGAGGGAATGAAAAACTGTTTTTT
CASSPAAGGNEKLFF
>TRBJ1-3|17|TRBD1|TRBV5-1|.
TGCGCCAGCAGCTCCGTGGGACAGCCCGCCTCTGGAAACACCATATATTTT
CASSSVGQPASGNTIYF
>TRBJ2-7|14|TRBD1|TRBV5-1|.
TGCGCCAGCAGCTCTGGACAGGGTATGTACGAGCAGTACTTC
CASSSGQGMYEQYF
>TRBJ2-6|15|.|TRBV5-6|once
TGTGCCAGCAGCTTATCCGGGACAGGGGCCAACGTCCTGACTTTC
CASSLSGTGANVLTF
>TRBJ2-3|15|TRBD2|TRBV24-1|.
TGTGCCACCAGTGGGGGCGGGGGGGCCAGAGATACGCAGTATTTT
CATSGGGGARDTQYF
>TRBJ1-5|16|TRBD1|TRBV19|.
TGTGCCAGTAGTATGGCCCCGACAGGGCGGAATCAGCCCCAGCATTTT
CASSMAPTGRNQPQHF
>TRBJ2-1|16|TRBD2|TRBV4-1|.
TGCGCCAGCAGCCAAGAGGGAGGCGGGGGTTACAATGAGCAGTTCTTC
CASSQEGGGGYNEQFF
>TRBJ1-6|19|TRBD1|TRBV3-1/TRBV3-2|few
TGTGCCAGCAGCCAAGATCCCCCGAGACAGGGGGGGTATAATTCACCCCTCCACTTT
CASSQDPPRQGGYNSPLHF
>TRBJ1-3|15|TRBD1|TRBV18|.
TGTGCCAGCTCACCGCCGGGACAGGGGGCGAACACCATATATTTT
CASSPPGQGANTIYF
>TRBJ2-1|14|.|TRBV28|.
TGTGCCAGCAAGGAGGGGGGGGTCTACAATGAGCAGTTCTTC
CASKEGGVYNEQFF
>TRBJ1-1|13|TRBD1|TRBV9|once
TGTGCCAGCAGCACGGACAGGCACACTGAAGCTTTCTTT
CASSTDRHTEAFF
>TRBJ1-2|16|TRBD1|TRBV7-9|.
TGTGCCAGCAGCCCAAACCGGGACAGGGAATCCTATGGCTACACCTTC
CASSPNRDRESYGYTF
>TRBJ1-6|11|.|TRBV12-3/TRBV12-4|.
TGTGCCAGCAGTTCTCGGGACACCCTACACTTT
CASSSRDTLHF
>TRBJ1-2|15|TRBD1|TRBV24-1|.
TGTGCCACCAGTGATTCCGGGACAGGGATCTATGGCTACACCTTC
CATSDSGTGIYGYTF
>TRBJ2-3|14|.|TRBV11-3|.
TGTGCCAGCAGCCAACACAGGGGCACAGATACGCAGTATTTT
CASSQHRGTDTQYF
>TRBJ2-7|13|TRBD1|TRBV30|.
TGTGCCTGGTCTAAGGGGGCGGAGTACGAGCAGTACTTC
CAWSKGAEYEQYF
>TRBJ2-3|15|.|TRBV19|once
TGTGCCAGTAGTATACGGGGGGCGAGCACAGATACGCAGTATTTT
CASSIRGASTDTQYF
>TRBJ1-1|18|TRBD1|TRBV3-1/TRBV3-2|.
TGTGCCAGCAGCCAAAAACGGACAGGGGGAAGAGGGAACACTGAAGCTTTCTTT
CASSQKRTGGRGNTEAFF
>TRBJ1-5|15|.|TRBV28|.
TGTGCCAGCACCCAGGGTACGATCGTCCATCAGCCCCAGCATTTT
CASTQGTIVHQPQHF
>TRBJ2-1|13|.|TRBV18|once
TGTGCCAGCTCACCAGACACCGTCAATGAGCAGTTCTTC
CASSPDTVNEQFF
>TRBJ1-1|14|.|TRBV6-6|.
TGTGCCAGCAGTTACGGCGGCGGGGGGACTGAAGCTTTCTTT
CASSYGGGGTEAFF
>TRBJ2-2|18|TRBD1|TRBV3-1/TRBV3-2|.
TGTGCCAGCAGCCCGGTCGTAGGGACAGGGGGCTACACCGGGGAGCTGTTTTTT
CASSPVVGTGGYTGELFF
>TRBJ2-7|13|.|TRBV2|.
TGTGCCAGCAGTAACCAGGGCTTCTACGAGCAGTACTTC
CASSNQGFYEQYF
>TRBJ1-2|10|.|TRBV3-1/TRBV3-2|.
TGTGCCAGCAGCCTACACCTCCGGGCCTTC
CASSLHLRAF
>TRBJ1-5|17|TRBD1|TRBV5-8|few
TGTGCCAGCAGCTCACGGACAGGGGGGTTTGGCAATCAGCCCCAGCATTTT
CASSSRTGGFGNQPQHF
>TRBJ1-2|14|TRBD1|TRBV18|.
TGTGCCAGCTCACCAATAACAGGGGAGGATGGCTACACCTTC
CASSPITGEDGYTF
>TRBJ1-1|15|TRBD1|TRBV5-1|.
TGCGCCAGCAGCTTCGACAGGGGGCGCGGCACTGAAGCTTTCTTT
CASSFDRGRGTEAFF
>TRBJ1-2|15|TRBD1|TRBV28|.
TGTGCCAGCAGGGGACGAGGACAGGGAATTGGTGGCTACACCTTC
CASRGRGQGIGGYTF
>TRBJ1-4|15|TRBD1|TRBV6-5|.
TGTGCCAGCAGGACTCCCGGGACAGTAAATGAAAAACTGTTTTTT
CASRTPGTVNEKLFF
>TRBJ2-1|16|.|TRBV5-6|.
TGTGCCAGCAGCTTTGCAGGGGCCCCCTCCTACAATGAGCAGTTCTTC
CASSFAGAPSYNEQFF
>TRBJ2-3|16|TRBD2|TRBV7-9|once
TGTGCCAGCAGCCCAAGGGGACTAGCGGGGACTGATACGCAGTATTTT
CASSPRGLAGTDTQYF
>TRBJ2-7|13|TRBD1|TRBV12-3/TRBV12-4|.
TGTGCCAGCAGTTTATCGACAGGGGTTAAACAGTACTTC
CASSLSTGVKQYF
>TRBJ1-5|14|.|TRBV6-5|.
TGTGCCAGCAGCAGAGGAGATAGCAATCAGCCCCAGCATTTT
CASSRGDSNQPQHF
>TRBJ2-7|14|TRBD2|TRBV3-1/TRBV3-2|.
TGTGCCAGCAGCCAGACTAGCCAAGCCTACGAGCAGTACTTC
CASSQTSQAYEQYF
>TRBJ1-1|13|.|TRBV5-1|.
TGCGCCAGCAGCTTGGTGGCGGCGGGTGAAGCTTTCTTT
CASSLVAAGEAFF
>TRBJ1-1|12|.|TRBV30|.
TGTGCCTGGAGTCCCCATTCGGCTGAAGCTTTCTTT
CAWSPHSAEAFF
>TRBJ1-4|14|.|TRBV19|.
TGTGCCAGTAGTTCCGGGACAAAGGCCGAAAAACTGTTTTTT
CASSSGTKAEKLFF
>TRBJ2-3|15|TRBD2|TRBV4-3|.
TGCGCCAGCAGCCAAGACAATAGCGGGGGAGATACGCAGTATTTT
CASSQDNSGGDTQYF
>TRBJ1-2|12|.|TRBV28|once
TGTGCCAGCCTACAGGGCCTCTATGGCTACACCTTC
CASLQGLYGYTF
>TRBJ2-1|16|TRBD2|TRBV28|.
TGTGCCAGCAGTTCTCCTAGCGGGTCCTCCTACAATGAGCAGTTCTTC
CASSSPSGSSYNEQFF
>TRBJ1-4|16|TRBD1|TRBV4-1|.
TGCGCCAGCACGGAAGGACAGGGGAAGACTAATGAAAAACTGTTTTTT
CASTEGQGKTNEKLFF